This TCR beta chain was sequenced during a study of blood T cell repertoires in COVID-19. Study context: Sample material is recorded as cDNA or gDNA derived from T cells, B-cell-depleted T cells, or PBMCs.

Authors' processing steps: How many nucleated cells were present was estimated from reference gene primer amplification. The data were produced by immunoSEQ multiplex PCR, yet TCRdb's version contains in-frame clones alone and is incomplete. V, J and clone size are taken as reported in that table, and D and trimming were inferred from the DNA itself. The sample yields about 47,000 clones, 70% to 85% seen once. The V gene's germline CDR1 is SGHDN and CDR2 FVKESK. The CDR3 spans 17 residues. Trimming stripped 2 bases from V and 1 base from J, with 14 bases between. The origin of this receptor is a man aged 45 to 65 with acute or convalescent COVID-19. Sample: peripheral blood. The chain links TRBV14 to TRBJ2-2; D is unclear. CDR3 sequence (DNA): TGTGCCAGCAGCCAACCTTATCGAGGAAAGAACACCGGGGAGCTGTTTTTT. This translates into CASSQPYRGKNTGELFF.